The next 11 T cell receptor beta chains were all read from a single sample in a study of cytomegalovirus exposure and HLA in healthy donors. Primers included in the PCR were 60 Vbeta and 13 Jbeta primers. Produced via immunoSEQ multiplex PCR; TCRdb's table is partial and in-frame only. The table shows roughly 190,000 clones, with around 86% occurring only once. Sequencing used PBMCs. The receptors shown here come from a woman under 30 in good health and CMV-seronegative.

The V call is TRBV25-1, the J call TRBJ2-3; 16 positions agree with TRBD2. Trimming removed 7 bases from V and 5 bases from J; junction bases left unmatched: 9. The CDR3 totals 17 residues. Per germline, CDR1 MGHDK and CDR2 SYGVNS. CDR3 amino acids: CASTAGTSGGAGDTQYF. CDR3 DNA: TGTGCCAGCACCGCCGGGACTAGCGGGGGGGCGGGAGATACGCAGTATTTT. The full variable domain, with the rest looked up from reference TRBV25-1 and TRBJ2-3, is EADIYQTPRYLVIGTGKKITLECSQTMGHDKMYWYQQDPGMELHLIHYSYGVNSTEKGDLSSESTVSRIRTEHFPLTLESARPSHTSQYLCASTAGTSGGAGDTQYFGPGTRLTVL.

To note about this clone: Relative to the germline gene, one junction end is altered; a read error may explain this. CDR3 sequence (DNA): TGTGCCAGCAGTTTGTCTAGCTCCCACGAGCAGTACTTC. Its translation: CASSLSSSHEQYF. The chain is built from TRBV27 and TRBJ2-7; the D gene is possibly TRBD2 (5 bases). This CDR3 spans 13 amino acids. The germline gives CDR1 MNHEY, CDR2 SMNVEV (reference sequence).

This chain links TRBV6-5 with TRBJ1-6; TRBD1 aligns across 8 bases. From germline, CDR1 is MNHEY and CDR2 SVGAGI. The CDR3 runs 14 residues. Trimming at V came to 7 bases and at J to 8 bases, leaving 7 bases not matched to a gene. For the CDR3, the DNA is TGTGCCAGCACGAGACAGGGGAGTGATTCACCCCTCCACTTT. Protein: CASTRQGSDSPLHF.

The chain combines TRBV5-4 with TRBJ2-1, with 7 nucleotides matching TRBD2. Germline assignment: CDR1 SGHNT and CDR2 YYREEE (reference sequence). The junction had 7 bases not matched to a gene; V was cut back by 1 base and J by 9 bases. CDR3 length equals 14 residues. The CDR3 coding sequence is TGTGCCAGCAGCTTGTGGGGGGGTACGGGTGAGCAGTTCTTC. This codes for CASSLWGGTGEQFF. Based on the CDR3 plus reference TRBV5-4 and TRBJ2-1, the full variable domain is ETGVTQSPTHLIKTRGQQVTLRCSSQSGHNTVSWYQQALGQGPQFIFQYYREEENGRGNFPPRFSGLQFPNYSSELNVNALELDDSALYLCASSLWGGTGEQFFGPGTRLTVL.

Here the CDR3 reads CASSYSGTDYYEQYF. In nucleotides, the CDR3 is TGTGCCAGCAGTTACTCGGGAACAGACTACTACGAGCAGTACTTC. The chain is built from TRBV6-5 and TRBJ2-7; D is perhaps TRBD2 (5 bases). Germline CDR1 MNHEY, CDR2 SVGAGI. This CDR3 has 15 amino acids. V dropped 0 bases and J dropped 3 bases, with 12 bases sitting between them.

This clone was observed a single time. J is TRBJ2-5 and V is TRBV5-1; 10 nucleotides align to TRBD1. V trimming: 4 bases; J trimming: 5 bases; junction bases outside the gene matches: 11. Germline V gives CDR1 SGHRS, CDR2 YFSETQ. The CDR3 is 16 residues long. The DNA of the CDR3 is TGCGCCAGCAGCACACCGGGACAGGGGATACTCGAGACCCAGTACTTC. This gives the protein CASSTPGQGILETQYF.

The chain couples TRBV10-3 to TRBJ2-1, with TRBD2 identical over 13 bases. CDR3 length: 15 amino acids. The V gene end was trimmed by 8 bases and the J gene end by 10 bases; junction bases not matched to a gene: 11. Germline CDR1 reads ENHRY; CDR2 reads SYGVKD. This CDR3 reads CAILATSGRSGEQFF. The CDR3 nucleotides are TGTGCCATCTTAGCGACTAGCGGGAGGAGCGGGGAGCAGTTCTTC.

The CDR3 protein is CASSRRTGTSGRLTYNEQFF. The DNA for the CDR3 is TGTGCCAGCAGCCGCCGGACAGGGACTAGCGGGAGGCTGACCTACAATGAGCAGTTCTTC. The genes are TRBV11-3 and TRBJ2-1, with TRBD2 matching 15 bases. Germline CDR1 reads SGHNT; CDR2 reads YENEEA. The CDR3 length is 20 residues. J lost 2 bases, V lost 5 bases, and 13 bases had no gene match.

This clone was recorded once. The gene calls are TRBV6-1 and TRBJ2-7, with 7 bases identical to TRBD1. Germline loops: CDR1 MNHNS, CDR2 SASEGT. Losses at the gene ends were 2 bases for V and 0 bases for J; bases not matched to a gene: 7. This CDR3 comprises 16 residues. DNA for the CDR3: TGTGCCAGCAGTGAACCGGGACAGCCGAGCTCCTACGAGCAGTACTTC. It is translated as CASSEPGQPSSYEQYF.

CDR3 nucleotides: TGTGCCAGCTCACCCCAGCCGGGGACAGGGTCCCCCTTCTCTGGAAACACCATATATTTT. Translation: CASSPQPGTGSPFSGNTIYF. The rearrangement joins TRBV18 to TRBJ1-3, with 9 bases fitting TRBD1. Germline V gene sequence: CDR1 KGHSH, CDR2 LQKENI. This CDR3 has 20 residues. J gave up 0 bases and V 3 bases, and 15 bases lay outside the gene matches.

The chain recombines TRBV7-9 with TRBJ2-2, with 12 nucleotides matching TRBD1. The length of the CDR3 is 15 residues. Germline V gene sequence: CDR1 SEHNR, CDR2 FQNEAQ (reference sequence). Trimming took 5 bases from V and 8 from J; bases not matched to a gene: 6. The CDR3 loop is CASSPGQGASGELFF. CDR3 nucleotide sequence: TGTGCCAGCAGCCCGGGACAGGGGGCATCTGGGGAGCTGTTTTTT.